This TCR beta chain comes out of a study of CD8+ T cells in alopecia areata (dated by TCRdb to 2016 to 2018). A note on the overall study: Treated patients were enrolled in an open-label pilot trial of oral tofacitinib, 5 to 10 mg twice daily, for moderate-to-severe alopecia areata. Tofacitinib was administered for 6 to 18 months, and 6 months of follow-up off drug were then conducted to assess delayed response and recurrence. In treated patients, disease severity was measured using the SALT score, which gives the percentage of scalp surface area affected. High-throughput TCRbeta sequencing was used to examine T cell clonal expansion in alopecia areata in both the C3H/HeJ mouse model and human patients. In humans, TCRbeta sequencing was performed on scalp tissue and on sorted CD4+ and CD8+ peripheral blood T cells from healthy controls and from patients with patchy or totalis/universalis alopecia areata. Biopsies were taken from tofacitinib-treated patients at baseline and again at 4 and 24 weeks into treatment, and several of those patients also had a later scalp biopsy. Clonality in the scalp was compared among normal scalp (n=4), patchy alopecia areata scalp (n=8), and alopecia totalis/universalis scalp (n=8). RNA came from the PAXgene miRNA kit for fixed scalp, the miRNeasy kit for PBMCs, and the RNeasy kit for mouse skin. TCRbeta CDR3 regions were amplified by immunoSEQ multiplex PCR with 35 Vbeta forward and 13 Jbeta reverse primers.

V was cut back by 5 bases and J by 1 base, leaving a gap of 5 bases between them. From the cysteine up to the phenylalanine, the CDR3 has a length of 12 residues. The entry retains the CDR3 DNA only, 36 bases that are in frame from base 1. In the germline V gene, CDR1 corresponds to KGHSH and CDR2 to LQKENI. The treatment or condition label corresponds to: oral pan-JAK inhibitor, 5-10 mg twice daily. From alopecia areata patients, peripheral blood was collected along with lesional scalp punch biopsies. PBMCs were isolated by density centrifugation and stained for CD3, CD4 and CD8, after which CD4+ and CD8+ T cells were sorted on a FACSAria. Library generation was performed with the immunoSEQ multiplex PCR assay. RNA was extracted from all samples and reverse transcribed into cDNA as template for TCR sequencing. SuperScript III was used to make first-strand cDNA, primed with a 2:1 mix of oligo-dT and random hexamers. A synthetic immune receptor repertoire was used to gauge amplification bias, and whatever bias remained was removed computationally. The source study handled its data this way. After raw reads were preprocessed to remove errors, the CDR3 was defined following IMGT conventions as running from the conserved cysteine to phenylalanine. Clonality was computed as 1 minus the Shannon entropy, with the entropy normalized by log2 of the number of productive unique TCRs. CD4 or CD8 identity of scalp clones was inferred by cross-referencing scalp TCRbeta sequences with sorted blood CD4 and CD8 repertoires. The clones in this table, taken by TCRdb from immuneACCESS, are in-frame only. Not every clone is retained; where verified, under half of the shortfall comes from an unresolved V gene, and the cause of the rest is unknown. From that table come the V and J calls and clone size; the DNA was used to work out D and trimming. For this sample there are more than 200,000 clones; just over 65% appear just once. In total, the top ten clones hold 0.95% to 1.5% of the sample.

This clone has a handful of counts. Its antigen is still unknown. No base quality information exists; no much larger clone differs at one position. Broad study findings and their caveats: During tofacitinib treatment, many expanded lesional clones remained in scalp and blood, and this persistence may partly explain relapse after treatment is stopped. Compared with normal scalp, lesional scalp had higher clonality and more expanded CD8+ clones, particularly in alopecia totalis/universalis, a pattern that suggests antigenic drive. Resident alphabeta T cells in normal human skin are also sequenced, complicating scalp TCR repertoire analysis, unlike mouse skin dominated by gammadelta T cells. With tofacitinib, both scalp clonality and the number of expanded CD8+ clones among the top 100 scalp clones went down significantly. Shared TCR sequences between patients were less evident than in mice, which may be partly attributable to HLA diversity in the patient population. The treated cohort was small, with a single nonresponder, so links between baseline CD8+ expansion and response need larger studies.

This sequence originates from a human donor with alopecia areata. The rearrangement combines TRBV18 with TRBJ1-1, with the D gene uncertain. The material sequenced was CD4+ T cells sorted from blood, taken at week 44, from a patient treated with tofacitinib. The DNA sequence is TGTGCCAGCTCATACAAGAACACTGAAGCTTTCTTT. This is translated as CASSYKNTEAFF.